Shown below are 27 T cell receptor beta chains from a single sample sequenced in a study of breast tumors, draining lymph nodes, adjacent tissues. TCRdb re-called the multiplex PCR reads through MiXCR, storing one row per CDR3 protein. The repertoire consists of hundreds of thousands of distinct CDR3 sequences, with 32% occurring once and the leading ten covering around 1.4%. Samples came from axillary lymph nodes draining the breast cancer. Sequencing was done on a sample of axillary lymph node tissue. These receptor sequences come from a female donor with breast cancer. Some clones in this sample may be carry-over from other donors' samples.

This clonotype was recorded many times. DNA of the CDR3: TGTGCCAGTGGGCCAACAGGGACTAATGAAAAACTGTTTTTT. The encoded protein is CASGPTGTNEKLFF. The V and J genes are TRBV19 and TRBJ1-4, with TRBD1 as a possible D gene (6 bases). Germline CDR1 reads LNHDA; CDR2 reads SQIVND (reference sequence). V lost 8 bases and J lost 2, with 12 bases in between. There are 14 residues in the CDR3.

This clonotype was detected many times. This chain connects TRBV20-1 to TRBJ2-7, with a tentative D call TRBD2 (6 bases). Between the trimmed V and J ends, which lost 3 bases and 0 bases, there was a span of 18 bases. The CDR3 contains 16 residues. Germline CDR1 is DFQATT and CDR2 is SNEGSKA (reference sequence). The CDR3 region has the DNA TGCAGTGCTAGCAACCCCGGGACTGGAAGCTCCTACGAGCAGTACTTC. The encoded protein is CSASNPGTGSSYEQYF.

On this clonotype itself: A read error may explain this, as a much larger clone is one base away. The V and J genes are TRBV24-1 and TRBJ1-2; 8 bases map to TRBD1. Per germline, CDR1 KGHDR and CDR2 SFDVKD. V was pared by 4 bases and J by 0 bases, with 6 bases of the junction left unmatched. The CDR3 is 16 amino acids. The CDR3 spells CATSERQGTPNYGYTF. Here the CDR3 DNA reads TGTGCCACCAGTGAACGACAGGGGACCCCTAACTATGGCTACACCTTC.

The V gene is TRBV25-1, the J gene TRBJ2-5; D may be TRBD2 (5 bases). Trimming cost V 4 bases and J 4 bases, with 19 bases left between them. CDR1 MGHDK and CDR2 SYGVNS come from the germline V gene. CDR3 length: 16 residues. This CDR3 is CASSARDLAGLETQYF. The CDR3 DNA sequence: TGTGCCAGCAGTGCTAGAGATTTGGCGGGCCTAGAGACCCAGTACTTC.

In regard to this clonotype: A single base separates this from a much larger clone, so it may be a read error. The CDR3 end shows no conserved phenylalanine or tryptophan, and so a read error is likely. This sequence joins TRBV5-1 and TRBJ2-1; 10 bases line up with TRBD1. The V segment lost 4 bases and the J segment 8 bases; nucleotides outside the gene matches: 6. The CDR3 runs to 14 residues. From germline, CDR1 is SGHRS and CDR2 YFSETQ. CDR3 sequence reads: CASSTGTGEDEQFS. The CDR3 bases are TGCGCCAGCAGCACTGGGACAGGGGAGGATGAGCAGTTCTCC.

This clonotype was seen repeatedly, ten times or more. The chain carries TRBV2 and TRBJ2-2; D might be TRBD1 or TRBD2, each matching 5 bases. Trimming took 4 bases from V and 4 from J, leaving 13 bases between them. Germline values: CDR1 SNHLY, CDR2 FYNNEI. This CDR3 has 15 residues. This CDR3 reads CASSGMGPPTGELFF. CDR3 bases: TGTGCCAGCAGTGGCATGGGACCCCCCACCGGGGAGCTGTTTTTT.

This clonotype was found a few times. The chain carries TRBV20-1 and TRBJ1-2; D is perhaps TRBD1 (6 bases). The CDR3 covers 13 residues. Germline V gene data show CDR1 as DFQATT and CDR2 as SNEGSKA (reference sequence). With 3 bases removed from V and 5 bases from J, the gap between germline ends came to 13 bases. The CDR3 DNA is TGCAGTGCTAGTCAAGGGGGAGTTTATGGCTACACCTTC. Protein sequence: CSASQGGVYGYTF.

About this clonotype: Just one base apart from a much larger clone, this may be a read error. V and J are TRBV6-6 and TRBJ2-2, with TRBD1 identical over 10 bases. The CDR3 loop spans 14 amino acids. V dropped 8 bases and J dropped 4; count of bases not matched to a gene: 4. The V gene's germline CDR1 is MNHNY and CDR2 SVGAGI (reference sequence). The CDR3 DNA reads TGTGCCAGCCTACGGACAGGGGGCACCGGGGAGCTGTTTTTT. It yields the protein CASLRTGGTGELFF.

The sample holds many counts of this clonotype. This chain uses TRBV4-2 with TRBJ2-1; 10 positions agree with TRBD2. With V trimmed by 2 bases and J by 2 bases, 0 bases remained unmatched. The CDR3 is 15 amino acids. Germline V gives CDR1 LGHNA, CDR2 YNFKEQ. The CDR3, as DNA: TGTGCCAGCAGCCAAACTAGCGGGACCTACAATGAGCAGTTCTTC. Translated, it gives CASSQTSGTYNEQFF.

This clonotype was observed many times. The chain couples TRBV30 to TRBJ2-7, with TRBD1 matching over 9 bases. Germline V gene lookup returns CDR1 GTSNPN and CDR2 SVGIG (reference sequence). CDR3 length equals 15 residues. The J segment lost 3 bases and the V segment lost 1 base, leaving 7 bases of the junction unmatched. CDR3 nucleotide sequence: TGTGCCTGGAGTGCCTTTCCGGGACAGGGCTACGAGCAGTACTTC. This encodes CAWSAFPGQGYEQYF.

In its sample, this clonotype was seen many times. V is TRBV9 and J is TRBJ2-7, with TRBD2 as a possible D gene (5 bases). Between the trimmed V and J ends, which lost 4 bases and 2 bases, there was a span of 13 bases. The CDR3 is 14 residues long. From germline, CDR1 is SGDLS and CDR2 YYNGEE. In DNA form, the CDR3 reads TGTGCCAGCAGCCCACGAGCGGCAGCCTACGAGCAGTACTTC. Protein: CASSPRAAAYEQYF.

Of note for this clonotype: A read error is likely, as this CDR3 ends without the conserved phenylalanine or tryptophan. The chain employs TRBV11-3 and TRBJ2-5; 11 nucleotides agree with TRBD1. The CDR3 length is 16 residues. The V and J ends lost 3 bases and 1 base, in that order; junction bases with no gene match: 4. In germline, CDR1 is SGHNT, CDR2 YENEEA. This CDR3 is CASSLGGTGGQETQYL. The CDR3 DNA sequence: TGTGCCAGCAGCTTGGGGGGGACAGGGGGCCAAGAGACCCAGTACCTC.

This chain joins TRBV29-1 and TRBJ1-3; the D gene is possibly TRBD1 (6 bases). Looked up from germline, CDR1 is SQVTM and CDR2 is ANQGSEA. Trimming took 7 bases from V and 1 from J, leaving 20 bases between them. The CDR3 runs 16 residues. The CDR3 region is CSALGTGTRSGNTIYF. In nucleotides, the CDR3 is TGCAGCGCCCTAGGAACAGGGACGAGGTCTGGAAACACCATATATTTT.

The sample holds many counts of this clonotype. The rearrangement joins TRBV4-3 to TRBJ2-1; 7 positions match TRBD1. Germline V lookup: CDR1 LGHNA, CDR2 YSLEER. The J segment lost 1 base and the V segment lost 1 base, leaving 1 base of the junction unmatched. The CDR3 extends over 15 amino acids. The CDR3, as DNA: TGCGCCAGCAGCCAAGGACAGGGTTCCTACAATGAGCAGTTCTTC. Translated, it gives CASSQGQGSYNEQFF.

Ten or more counts support this clonotype. This sequence may be a read error, since a much larger clone differs from it by one base. The chain couples TRBV20-1 to TRBJ2-6, with 12 bases lining up with TRBD2. The V gene end was trimmed by 0 bases and the J gene end by 1 base; junction bases not matched to a gene: 7. Germline assignment: CDR1 DFQATT and CDR2 SNEGSKA (reference sequence). This CDR3 is built from 19 residues. The chain's CDR3 is CSARDRTSGTLSGANVLTF. CDR3 sequence (DNA): TGCAGTGCTAGAGATCGGACTAGCGGGACTCTGTCTGGGGCCAACGTCCTGACTTTC.

With regard to this clonotype: The junction differs from germline at one of its ends, possibly a read error. The J gene is TRBJ1-1, the V gene TRBV5-5; a weak D match, TRBD1 (6 bases). The CDR3 is 14 residues long. From germline, CDR1 is SGHKS and CDR2 YYEKEE (reference sequence). In DNA, the CDR3 is TGTGCCAGCAGCTTGGCAGGGGTGAAAACTGAAGCTTTCTTT. It is translated as CASSLAGVKTEAFF.

This clonotype was seen ten or more times. The chain combines TRBV7-2 with TRBJ2-4; D unclear. With 5 bases removed from V and 0 bases from J, the gap between germline ends came to 14 bases. The germline gives CDR1 SGHTA, CDR2 FQGNSA. CDR3 length: 16 amino acids. CDR3 nucleotides: TGTGCCAGCAGCCCCATCCCCGATATAGCCAAAAACATTCAGTACTTC. It specifies CASSPIPDIAKNIQYF.

In regard to this clonotype: Relative to the germline gene, one junction end is altered; a read error may explain this. The CDR3 region has the DNA TGCGCCGGCAGCCAAGATAGGGCCAAAGGGTATGGCTACACCTTC. This translates into CAGSQDRAKGYGYTF. This rearrangement joins TRBV4-3 to TRBJ1-2, with D hard to call. The CDR3 has 15 residues. CDR1 is LGHNA and CDR2 is YSLEER in the germline V gene.

The gene calls are TRBV13 and TRBJ1-2, with 8 bases that match TRBD1. The CDR3 sequence is 16 residues long. Germline CDR1 and CDR2: PRHDT and FYEKMQ (reference sequence). Unmatched junction bases numbered 5, after V lost 0 bases and J lost 2 bases. The CDR3 is CASSLGQGEGNYGYTF. The CDR3 region has the DNA TGTGCCAGCAGCTTAGGACAGGGGGAAGGGAACTATGGCTACACCTTC.

This clonotype was observed at least ten times. The V gene is TRBV5-8, the J gene TRBJ1-5, with 8 bases lining up with TRBD1. V shed 5 bases, J shed 11 bases, and the junction held 6 bases outside the gene matches. The CDR3 runs to 12 residues. Germline CDR1 is SGHTS and CDR2 is YDEGEE. The CDR3 DNA is TGTGCCAGCAGACTTGGGACAGGCACCCAGCATTTT. As protein: CASRLGTGTQHF.

This clonotype was counted a few times. The rearrangement joins TRBV6-2 or TRBV6-3 to TRBJ2-7; TRBD2 agrees at 7 bases. With V trimmed by 2 bases and J by 3 bases, 4 bases remained unmatched. The CDR3 totals 14 residues. Germline CDR1 MNHEY, CDR2 SVGEGT. For the CDR3, the DNA is TGTGCCAGCAGTTACGCCGGGGGGATCTACGAGCAGTACTTC. It specifies CASSYAGGIYEQYF.

The table lists this clonotype with many counts. The chain carries TRBV11-3 and TRBJ2-6; 8 bases line up with TRBD1. The CDR3 length is 19 residues. The V segment lost 1 base and the J segment 0 bases; nucleotides outside the gene matches: 8. Germline V gene lookup returns CDR1 SGHNT and CDR2 YENEEA. The CDR3 sequence: CASSLGSGTGRSGANVLTF. In nucleotides, the CDR3 is TGTGCCAGCAGCTTAGGCTCCGGGACAGGACGCTCTGGGGCCAACGTCCTGACTTTC.

The genes are TRBV15 and TRBJ1-4; 10 nucleotides agree with TRBD1. CDR3 size: 16 residues. Trimming removed 5 bases from V and 3 bases from J; junction bases left unmatched: 6. CDR1 and CDR2 (germline): LNHNV, YYDKDF (reference sequence). CDR3 sequence: CATSVGQGPANEKLFF. The CDR3 region has the DNA TGTGCCACCAGCGTGGGACAGGGGCCCGCTAATGAAAAACTGTTTTTT.

This clonotype has a count of ten or more. The V and J genes are TRBV11-2 and TRBJ2-1; D is undetermined. Germline V gene lookup returns CDR1 SGHAT and CDR2 FQNNGV. The CDR3 totals 12 residues. The V end was cut by 5 bases, the J end by 2 bases, with 4 bases between. The CDR3 DNA reads as TGTGCCAGCAGCCCTCCCTACAATGAGCAGTTCTTC. This codes for CASSPPYNEQFF.

The chain employs TRBV20-1 and TRBJ2-1; TRBD1 might be the D (5 bases). Germline CDR1 reads DFQATT; CDR2 reads SNEGSKA (reference sequence). Trimming stripped 6 bases from V and 7 bases from J, with 19 bases between. CDR3 length equals 14 residues. The CDR3 loop reads CSAEPDTVTNEQFF. For the CDR3, the DNA is TGCAGTGCCGAACCGGACACCGTTACGAATGAGCAGTTCTTC.

This clonotype was observed many times. The chain couples TRBV7-6 to TRBJ2-5; D uncertain. Germline CDR1 and CDR2: SGHVS and FNYEAQ. Trimming removed 0 bases from V and 4 bases from J, with 12 bases in between. There are 15 residues in the CDR3. The CDR3, as DNA: TGTGCCAGCAGCTTAGCGCTTTGGACCCCAGAGACCCAGTACTTC. The encoded protein is CASSLALWTPETQYF.

This clonotype was seen repeatedly, ten times or more. CDR3 region: CASSFWGQTQYF. The CDR3 DNA sequence: TGTGCCAGCAGCTTTTGGGGGCAGACCCAGTACTTC. This rearrangement joins TRBV11-1 to TRBJ2-5; TRBD1 is a possible D gene (6 bases). The germline V gene has CDR1 SGHAT and CDR2 FQDESV (reference sequence). This CDR3 has 12 residues. Trimming pared 3 bases from V and 6 bases from J, leaving 8 bases between.